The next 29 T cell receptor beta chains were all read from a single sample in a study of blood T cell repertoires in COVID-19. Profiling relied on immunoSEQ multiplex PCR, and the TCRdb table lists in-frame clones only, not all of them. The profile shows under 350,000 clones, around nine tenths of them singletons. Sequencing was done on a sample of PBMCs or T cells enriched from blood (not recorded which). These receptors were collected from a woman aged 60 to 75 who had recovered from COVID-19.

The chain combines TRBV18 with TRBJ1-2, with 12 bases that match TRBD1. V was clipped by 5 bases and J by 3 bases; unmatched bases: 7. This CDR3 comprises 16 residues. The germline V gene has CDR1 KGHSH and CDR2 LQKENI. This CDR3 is CASSDGTGGDDYGYTF. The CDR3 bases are TGTGCCAGCTCAGACGGGACAGGGGGCGATGACTATGGCTACACCTTC. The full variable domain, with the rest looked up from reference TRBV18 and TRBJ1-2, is NAGVMQNPRHLVRRRGQEARLRCSPMKGHSHVYWYRQLPEEGLKFMVYLQKENIIDESGMPKERFSAEFPKEGPSILRIQQVVRGDSAAYFCASSDGTGGDDYGYTFGSGTRLTVV.

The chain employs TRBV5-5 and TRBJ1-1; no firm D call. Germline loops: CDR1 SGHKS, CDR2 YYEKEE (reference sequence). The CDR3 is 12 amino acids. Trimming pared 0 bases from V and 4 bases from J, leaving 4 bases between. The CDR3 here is CASSLVLTEAFF. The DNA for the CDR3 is TGTGCCAGCAGCTTGGTCCTCACTGAAGCTTTCTTT.

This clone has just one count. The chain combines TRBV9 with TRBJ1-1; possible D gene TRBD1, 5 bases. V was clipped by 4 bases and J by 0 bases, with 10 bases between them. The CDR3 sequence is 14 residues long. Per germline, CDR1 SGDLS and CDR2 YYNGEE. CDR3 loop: CASSPAGMNTEAFF. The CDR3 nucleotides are TGTGCCAGCAGCCCCGCAGGGATGAACACTGAAGCTTTCTTT.

CDR3 sequence: CATSRDRGEKLFF. The CDR3 nucleotides read TGTGCCACCAGCAGAGACAGAGGGGAAAAACTGTTTTTT. V usage is TRBV15 and J usage is TRBJ1-4; no firm D call. The germline V gene has CDR1 LNHNV and CDR2 YYDKDF (reference sequence). Trimming left V 0 bases short and J 8 bases short, with 7 bases between. The CDR3 is made up of 13 amino acids.

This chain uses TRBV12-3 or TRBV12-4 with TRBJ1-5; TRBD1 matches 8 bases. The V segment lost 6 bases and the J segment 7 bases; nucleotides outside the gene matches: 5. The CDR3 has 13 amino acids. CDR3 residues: CASRDREGQPQHF. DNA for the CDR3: TGTGCCAGCAGGGACAGGGAAGGGCAGCCCCAGCATTTT.

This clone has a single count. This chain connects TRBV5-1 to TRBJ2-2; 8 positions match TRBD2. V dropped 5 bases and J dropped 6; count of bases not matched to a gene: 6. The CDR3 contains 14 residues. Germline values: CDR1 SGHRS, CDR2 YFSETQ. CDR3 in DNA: TGCGCCAGCAGTTTCCTAGCGGGTGCCGGGGAGCTGTTTTTT. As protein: CASSFLAGAGELFF.

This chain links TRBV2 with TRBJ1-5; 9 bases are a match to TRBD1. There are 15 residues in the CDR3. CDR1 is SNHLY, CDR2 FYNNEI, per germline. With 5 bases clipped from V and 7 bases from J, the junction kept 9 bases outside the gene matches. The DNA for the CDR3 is TGTGCCAGCAGTCCTCAGGGACAGGGAAACCAGCCCCAGCATTTT. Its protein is CASSPQGQGNQPQHF.

The CDR3 loop is CASSPVSGAYNEQFF. The CDR3 region has the DNA TGTGCCAGCTCACCAGTATCCGGGGCCTACAATGAGCAGTTCTTC. This chain joins TRBV18 and TRBJ2-1, with D perhaps matching TRBD2 (5 bases). V dropped 2 bases and J dropped 2 bases, with 10 bases sitting between them. CDR3 length equals 15 residues. Germline V gene data show CDR1 as KGHSH and CDR2 as LQKENI. The full variable domain, with the rest looked up from reference TRBV18 and TRBJ2-1, is NAGVMQNPRHLVRRRGQEARLRCSPMKGHSHVYWYRQLPEEGLKFMVYLQKENIIDESGMPKERFSAEFPKEGPSILRIQQVVRGDSAAYFCASSPVSGAYNEQFFGPGTRLTVL.

In DNA, the CDR3 is TGTGCCAGCAGCTTGGCCGGGGGGAGCTCCTACAATGAGCAGTTCTTC. This sequence encodes CASSLAGGSSYNEQFF. This chain connects TRBV5-4 to TRBJ2-1, with 7 bases lining up with TRBD2. After removal of 0 bases from V and 0 bases from J, the junction contained 3 bases not matched to a gene. Germline V gene data show CDR1 as SGHNT and CDR2 as YYREEE (reference sequence). The CDR3 runs 16 residues.

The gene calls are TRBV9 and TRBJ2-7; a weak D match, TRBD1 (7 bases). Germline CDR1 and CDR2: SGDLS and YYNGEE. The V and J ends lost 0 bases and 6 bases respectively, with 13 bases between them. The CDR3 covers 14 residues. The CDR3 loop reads CASSVGSGGGEQYF. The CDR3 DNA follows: TGTGCCAGCAGCGTAGGATCAGGGGGAGGCGAGCAGTACTTC.

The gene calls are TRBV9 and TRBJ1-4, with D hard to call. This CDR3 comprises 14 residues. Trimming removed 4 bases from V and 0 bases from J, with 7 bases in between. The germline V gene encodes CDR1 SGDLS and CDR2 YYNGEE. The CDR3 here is CASSTQTTNEKLFF. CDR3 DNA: TGTGCCAGCAGCACACAGACAACTAATGAAAAACTGTTTTTT.

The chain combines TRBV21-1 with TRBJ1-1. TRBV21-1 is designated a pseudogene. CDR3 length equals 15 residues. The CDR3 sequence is CASSKCPGMNTEAFF. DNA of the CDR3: TGTGCCAGCAGCAAATGTCCGGGGATGAACACTGAAGCTTTCTTT.

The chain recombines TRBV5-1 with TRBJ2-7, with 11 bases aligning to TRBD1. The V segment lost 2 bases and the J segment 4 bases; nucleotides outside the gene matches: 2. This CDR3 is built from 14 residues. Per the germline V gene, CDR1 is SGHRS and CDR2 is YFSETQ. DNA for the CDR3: TGCGCCAGCAGCTTCCGGGACAGGGGGTACGAGCAGTACTTC. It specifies CASSFRDRGYEQYF.

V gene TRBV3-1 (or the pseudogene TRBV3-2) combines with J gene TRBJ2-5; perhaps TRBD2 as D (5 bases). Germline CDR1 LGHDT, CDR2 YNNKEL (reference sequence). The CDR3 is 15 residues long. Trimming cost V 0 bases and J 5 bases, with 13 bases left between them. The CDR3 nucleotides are TGTGCCAGCAGCCAAGACGCGGACTCAAGGGAGACCCAGTACTTC. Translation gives CASSQDADSRETQYF.

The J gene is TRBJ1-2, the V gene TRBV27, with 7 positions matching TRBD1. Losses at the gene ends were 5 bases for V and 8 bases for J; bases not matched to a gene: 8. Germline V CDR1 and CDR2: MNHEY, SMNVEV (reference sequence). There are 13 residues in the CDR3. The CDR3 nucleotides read TGTGCCAGCAGTGGGGGACAGCTCCGGGGCTACACCTTC. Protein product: CASSGGQLRGYTF.

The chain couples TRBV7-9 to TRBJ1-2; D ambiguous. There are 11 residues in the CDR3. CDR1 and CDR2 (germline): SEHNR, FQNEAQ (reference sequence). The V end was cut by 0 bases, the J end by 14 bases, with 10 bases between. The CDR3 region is CASSLAQNTTF. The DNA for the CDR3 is TGTGCCAGCAGCTTAGCGCAGAACACGACCTTC.

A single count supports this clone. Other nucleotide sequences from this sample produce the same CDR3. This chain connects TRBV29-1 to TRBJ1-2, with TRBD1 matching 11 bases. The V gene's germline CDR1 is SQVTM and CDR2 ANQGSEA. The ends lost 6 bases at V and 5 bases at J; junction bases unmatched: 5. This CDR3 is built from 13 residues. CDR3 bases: TGCAGCGTCCCGGGACAGGGGGTTTATGGCTACACCTTC. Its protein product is CSVPGQGVYGYTF.

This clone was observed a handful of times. CDR3 in amino acids: CASSLLSGTGLDEQFF. The DNA of the CDR3 is TGTGCCAGCAGCTTACTTTCCGGGACTGGCTTGGATGAGCAGTTCTTC. This chain connects TRBV7-8 to TRBJ2-1, with D perhaps TRBD2 (6 bases). Germline CDR1 reads SGHVS; CDR2 reads FQNEAQ. CDR3 length: 16 residues. Between the trimmed V and J ends, which lost 2 bases and 8 bases, there was a span of 19 bases.

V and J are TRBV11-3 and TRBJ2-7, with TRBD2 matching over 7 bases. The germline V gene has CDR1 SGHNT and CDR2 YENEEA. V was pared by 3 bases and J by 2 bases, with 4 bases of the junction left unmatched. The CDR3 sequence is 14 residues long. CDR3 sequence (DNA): TGTGCCAGCAGCTTGGTCGCGGGAGCCTACGAGCAGTACTTC. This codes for CASSLVAGAYEQYF.

The CDR3 loop is CASSVGVQGAHEQFF. The CDR3 DNA is TGTGCCAGCAGCGTAGGAGTACAGGGGGCTCATGAGCAGTTCTTC. The V gene is TRBV9, the J gene TRBJ2-1; 9 bases match TRBD1. V was clipped by 0 bases and J by 8 bases; unmatched bases: 6. CDR3 length: 15 amino acids. Per the germline V gene, CDR1 is SGDLS and CDR2 is YYNGEE.

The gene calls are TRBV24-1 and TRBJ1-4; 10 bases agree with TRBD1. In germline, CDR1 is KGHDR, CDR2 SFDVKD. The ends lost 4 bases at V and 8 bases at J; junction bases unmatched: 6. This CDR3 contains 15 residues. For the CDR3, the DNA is TGTGCCACCAGTGACCCAAGACAGGGGGCGGAAAAACTGTTTTTT. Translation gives CATSDPRQGAEKLFF.

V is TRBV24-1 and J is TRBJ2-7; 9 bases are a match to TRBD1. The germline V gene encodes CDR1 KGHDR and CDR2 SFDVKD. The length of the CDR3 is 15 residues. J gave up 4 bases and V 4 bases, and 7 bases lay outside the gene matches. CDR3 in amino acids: CATSEGTGRWYEQYF. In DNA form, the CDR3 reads TGTGCCACCAGTGAGGGGACAGGGAGGTGGTACGAGCAGTACTTC.

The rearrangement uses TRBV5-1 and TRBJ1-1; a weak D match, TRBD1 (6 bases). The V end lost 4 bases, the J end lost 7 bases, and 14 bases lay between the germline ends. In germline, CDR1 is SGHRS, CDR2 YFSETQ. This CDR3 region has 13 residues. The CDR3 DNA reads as TGCGCCAGCAGCCAAGACAGGCCGGATGAAGCTTTCTTT. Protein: CASSQDRPDEAFF.

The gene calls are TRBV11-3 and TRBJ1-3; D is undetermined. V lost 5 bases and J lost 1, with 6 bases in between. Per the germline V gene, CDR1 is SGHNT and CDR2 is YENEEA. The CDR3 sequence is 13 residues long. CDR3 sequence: CASSLGSGNTIYF. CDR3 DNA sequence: TGTGCCAGCAGCCTCGGGTCTGGAAACACCATATATTTT.

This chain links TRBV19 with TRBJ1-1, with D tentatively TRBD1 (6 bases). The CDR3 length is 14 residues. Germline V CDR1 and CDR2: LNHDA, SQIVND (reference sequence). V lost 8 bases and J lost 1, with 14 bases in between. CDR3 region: CASLQGWENTEAFF. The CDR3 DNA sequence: TGTGCCAGTTTACAGGGTTGGGAGAACACTGAAGCTTTCTTT.

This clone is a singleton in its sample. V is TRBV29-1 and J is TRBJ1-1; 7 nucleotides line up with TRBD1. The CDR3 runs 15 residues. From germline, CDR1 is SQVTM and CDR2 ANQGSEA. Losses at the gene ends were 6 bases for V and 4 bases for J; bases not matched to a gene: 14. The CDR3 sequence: CSVSGQAPGVTEAFF. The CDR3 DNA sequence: TGCAGCGTCTCTGGACAGGCACCGGGGGTCACTGAAGCTTTCTTT.

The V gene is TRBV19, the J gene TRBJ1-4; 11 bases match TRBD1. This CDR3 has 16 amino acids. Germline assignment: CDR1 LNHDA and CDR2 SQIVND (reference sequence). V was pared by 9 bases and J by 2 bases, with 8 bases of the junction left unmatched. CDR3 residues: CASQGQGVVTNEKLFF. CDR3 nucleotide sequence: TGTGCCAGCCAGGGACAGGGGGTCGTGACTAATGAAAAACTGTTTTTT.

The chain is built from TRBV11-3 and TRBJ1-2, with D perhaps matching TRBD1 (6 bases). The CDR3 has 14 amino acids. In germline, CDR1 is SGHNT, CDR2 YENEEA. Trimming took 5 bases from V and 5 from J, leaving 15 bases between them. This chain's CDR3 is CASSPVGAVYGYTF. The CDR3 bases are TGTGCCAGCAGCCCAGTGGGGGCAGTTTATGGCTACACCTTC.

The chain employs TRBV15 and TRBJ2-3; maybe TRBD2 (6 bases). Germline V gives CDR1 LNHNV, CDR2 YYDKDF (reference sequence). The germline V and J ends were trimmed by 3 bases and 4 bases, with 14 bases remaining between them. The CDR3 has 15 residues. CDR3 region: CATSSWGGGPDTQYF. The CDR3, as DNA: TGTGCCACCAGCAGTTGGGGAGGTGGCCCAGATACGCAGTATTTT.